A single sample gave rise to the 30 T cell receptor beta chains below, sequenced in a study of OX40 agonist ivuxolimab in advanced cancers. Sequencing used immunoSEQ multiplex PCR; TCRdb keeps in-frame clones, though not all of them. Among tens of thousands of clones, roughly 90% were seen once, and the ten largest hold more than 0.25%. Here the sequenced sample was CD4+ or CD8+ T cells sorted from blood, taken in a trial of the OX40 agonist ivuxolimab. These receptors originate from an adult with an advanced solid tumor such as melanoma, head and neck, liver or kidney cancer.

This clone was seen just once. The gene calls are TRBV5-6 and TRBJ1-1, with 9 bases identical to TRBD1. The CDR3 contains 13 residues. Germline-derived CDR1 and CDR2 are SGHDT and YYEEEE. The V and J ends lost 4 bases and 7 bases, in that order; junction bases with no gene match: 5. Here the CDR3 reads CASSRQGVFEAFF. The CDR3 DNA is TGTGCCAGCAGCCGACAGGGGGTGTTTGAAGCTTTCTTT.

The chain links TRBV9 to TRBJ1-1; D uncertain. The germline V gene encodes CDR1 SGDLS and CDR2 YYNGEE. V lost 3 bases and J lost 5, with 8 bases in between. The CDR3 totals 12 residues. CDR3 amino acids: CASSALGTEAFF. CDR3 bases: TGTGCCAGCAGCGCCCTCGGAACTGAAGCTTTCTTT.

Only one count was recorded for this clone. The chain uses TRBV29-1 and TRBJ2-5; TRBD1 matches at 9 bases. CDR1 SQVTM and CDR2 ANQGSEA come from the germline V gene. The CDR3 has 14 amino acids. The V segment lost 4 bases and the J segment 2 bases; nucleotides outside the gene matches: 5. In nucleotides, the CDR3 is TGCAGCGTTGTGGGACAGGGACGGCAAGAGACCCAGTACTTC. Its translation is CSVVGQGRQETQYF. The complete variable domain, with remaining parts taken from reference TRBV29-1 and TRBJ2-5, reads SAVISQKPSRDICQRGTSLTIQCQVDSQVTMMFWYRQQPGQSLTLIATANQGSEATYESGFVIDKFPISRPNLTFSTLTVSNMSPEDSSIYLCSVVGQGRQETQYFGPGTRLLVL.

The gene calls are TRBV5-4 and TRBJ2-7; TRBD1 matches 7 bases. J lost 6 bases, V lost 0 bases, and 18 bases had no gene match. The CDR3 has 18 amino acids. CDR1 and CDR2 from the germline V gene are SGHNT and YYREEE (reference sequence). CDR3 in DNA: TGTGCCAGCAGCTTGGTGCTCGCATTCGGAGAAGGGGGCTCCGAGCAGTACTTC. Its protein is CASSLVLAFGEGGSEQYF.

This chain connects TRBV6-5 to TRBJ1-2; no firm D call. Trimming took off 1 base at V and 7 bases at J, with 10 bases between the two ends. CDR1 is MNHEY and CDR2 is SVGAGI in the germline V gene. CDR3 size: 13 residues. CDR3 protein: CASSYFWDTGYTF. In DNA, the CDR3 is TGTGCCAGCAGTTACTTTTGGGATACTGGCTACACCTTC.

J is TRBJ1-3 and V is TRBV10-3; D is possibly TRBD1 (6 bases). Germline loops: CDR1 ENHRY, CDR2 SYGVKD. With 4 bases removed from V and 0 bases from J, the gap between germline ends came to 13 bases. CDR3 length: 16 residues. The CDR3 DNA follows: TGTGCCATCAGTGCTTGGGGGCCTACCTCTGGAAACACCATATATTTT. Residues: CAISAWGPTSGNTIYF.

V gene TRBV19 combines with J gene TRBJ2-3; a possible D gene is TRBD1 (6 bases). Trimming removed 10 bases from V and 0 bases from J, with 23 bases in between. The CDR3 covers 17 residues. The V gene's germline CDR1 is LNHDA and CDR2 SQIVND (reference sequence). The CDR3 bases are TGTGCCACTTTATTCGACCACAGGGATTCTAGCACAGATACGCAGTATTTT. The encoded protein is CATLFDHRDSSTDTQYF.

This chain uses TRBV4-3 with TRBJ2-7; no clear D. CDR1 is LGHNA and CDR2 is YSLEER in the germline V gene. This CDR3 comprises 14 residues. Between the trimmed V and J ends, which lost 1 base and 2 bases, there was a span of 9 bases. The CDR3 DNA reads as TGCGCCAGCAGCCAAGTCACCGGGCCCTACGAGCAGTACTTC. Its protein product is CASSQVTGPYEQYF.

The chain links TRBV5-1 to TRBJ2-3; D could derive from TRBD1 or TRBD2 (5 bases each). The CDR3 covers 15 residues. Germline V gives CDR1 SGHRS, CDR2 YFSETQ. V was cut by 4 bases and J by 2 bases, with 14 bases left in between. CDR3 sequence (DNA): TGCGCCAGCAGCCCACCAGAGGGGTTCACAGATACGCAGTATTTT. This translates into CASSPPEGFTDTQYF.

This chain uses TRBV7-9 with TRBJ1-1; D gene uncertain. CDR3 length: 13 amino acids. Looked up from germline, CDR1 is SEHNR and CDR2 is FQNEAQ (reference sequence). V was clipped by 5 bases and J by 11 bases, with 18 bases between them. The CDR3 loop is CASSLDPGVGAFF. Written as DNA, the CDR3 is TGTGCCAGCAGCCTAGATCCCGGGGTTGGGGCTTTCTTT.

The chain employs TRBV11-2 and TRBJ2-6, with 11 bases aligning to TRBD1. Germline V gives CDR1 SGHAT, CDR2 FQNNGV. This CDR3 has 19 residues. The junction had 10 bases not matched to a gene; V was cut back by 6 bases and J by 0 bases. In DNA form, the CDR3 reads TGTGCCAGCAGATTGGGACTCGGACAGGGGGCCTCTGGGGCCAACGTCCTGACTTTC. This gives the protein CASRLGLGQGASGANVLTF.

The V call is TRBV7-9, the J call TRBJ2-2; D perhaps matches TRBD2 (6 bases). Trimming pared 5 bases from V and 1 base from J, leaving 14 bases between. The CDR3 runs 16 residues. The germline CDR1 and CDR2 sequences are SEHNR and FQNEAQ (reference sequence). The CDR3, as DNA: TGTGCCAGCAGCACCCAGACCGGGAGGAACACCGGGGAGCTGTTTTTT. It encodes CASSTQTGRNTGELFF.

V gene TRBV7-8 combines with J gene TRBJ2-7; 11 bases are shared with TRBD1. Germline CDR1 SGHVS, CDR2 FQNEAQ. The CDR3 covers 19 residues. J gave up 0 bases and V 0 bases, and 10 bases lay outside the gene matches. The CDR3 loop reads CASSLALLGQGAYSYEQYF. The DNA for the CDR3 is TGTGCCAGCAGCTTAGCTTTACTCGGACAGGGGGCCTACTCCTACGAGCAGTACTTC.

V is TRBV5-1 and J is TRBJ2-1; the match to TRBD1 covers 8 bases. The CDR3 extends over 15 amino acids. V was clipped by 2 bases and J by 6 bases; unmatched bases: 7. CDR1 SGHRS and CDR2 YFSETQ come from the germline V gene. The CDR3 sequence is CASSLGTGGLNEQFF. In nucleotides, the CDR3 is TGCGCCAGCAGCTTAGGCACAGGGGGACTCAATGAGCAGTTCTTC.

The chain joins TRBV2 to TRBJ1-1, with a weak D call TRBD1 (5 bases). This CDR3 is 14 amino acids long. The germline CDR1 and CDR2 sequences are SNHLY and FYNNEI. Trimming cost V 6 bases and J 5 bases, with 16 bases left between them. CDR3 coding DNA: TGTGCCAGCAGCTTTGGAGGGGCGGGTACTGAAGCTTTCTTT. This codes for CASSFGGAGTEAFF. Variable domain in full (rest from reference TRBV2 and TRBJ1-1): EPEVTQTPSHQVTQMGQEVILRCVPISNHLYFYWYRQILGQKVEFLVSFYNNEISEKSEIFDDQFSVERPDGSNFTLKIRSTKLEDSAMYFCASSFGGAGTEAFFGQGTRLTVV.

This clone has just one count. The V gene is TRBV15, the J gene TRBJ1-6; possibly TRBD1 for D (6 bases). V dropped 6 bases and J dropped 4 bases, with 19 bases sitting between them. The germline V gene has CDR1 LNHNV and CDR2 YYDKDF (reference sequence). The CDR3 covers 17 residues. CDR3 amino acids: CATSSFGGTAYNSPLHF. CDR3 DNA sequence: TGTGCCACCAGTTCGTTCGGGGGCACCGCTTATAATTCACCCCTCCACTTT.

The chain uses TRBV13 and TRBJ2-7; 7 bases line up with TRBD1. Looked up from germline, CDR1 is PRHDT and CDR2 is FYEKMQ (reference sequence). Trimming at V came to 5 bases and at J to 4 bases, leaving 5 bases not matched to a gene. The CDR3 extends over 13 amino acids. The CDR3 DNA sequence: TGTGCCAGCAGCCCGGACAGGAAATACGAGCAGTACTTC. Protein: CASSPDRKYEQYF.

V usage is TRBV7-2 and J usage is TRBJ2-3; 8 bases agree with TRBD2. There are 18 residues in the CDR3. Trimming took 1 base from V and 4 from J; bases not matched to a gene: 13. Germline V gives CDR1 SGHTA, CDR2 FQGNSA. The CDR3 spells CASSLVFTASGGADTQYF. The CDR3 nucleotides are TGTGCCAGCAGCTTAGTCTTCACGGCGTCGGGGGGGGCAGATACGCAGTATTTT. Full variable domain (remainder filled in from reference TRBV7-2 and TRBJ2-3): GAGVSQSPSNKVTEKGKDVELRCDPISGHTALYWYRQSLGQGLEFLIYFQGNSAPDKSGLPSDRFSAERTGGSVSTLTIQRTQQEDSAVYLCASSLVFTASGGADTQYFGPGTRLTVL.

In this sample, this clone turned up once. The chain carries TRBV11-3 and TRBJ2-3; tentatively, D is TRBD2 (5 bases). The CDR3 is 16 residues long. Trimming removed 5 bases at V and 2 bases at J, with 17 bases between. Germline V gene data show CDR1 as SGHNT and CDR2 as YENEEA. The CDR3 DNA is TGTGCCAGCAGCCTCGGACTTGGGCCAGCCACAGATACGCAGTATTTT. Translated: CASSLGLGPATDTQYF.

The chain carries TRBV2 and TRBJ1-5, with no clear D. The V end lost 5 bases, the J end lost 0 bases, and 8 bases lay between the germline ends. Germline loops: CDR1 SNHLY, CDR2 FYNNEI. The CDR3 sequence is 14 residues long. The CDR3 coding sequence is TGTGCCAGCAGTCTATCGTATAGCAATCAGCCCCAGCATTTT. This translates into CASSLSYSNQPQHF.

The gene calls are TRBV21-1 and TRBJ1-1. TRBV21-1 is given as a pseudogene. The length of the CDR3 is 13 residues. This chain's CDR3 is CASSKLAGRKAFF. The CDR3 DNA reads TGTGCCAGCAGCAAATTGGCGGGCAGAAAAGCTTTCTTT.

J is TRBJ1-6 and V is TRBV6-6, with D maybe TRBD1 (6 bases). The V end lost 6 bases, the J end lost 7 bases, and 13 bases lay between the germline ends. The CDR3 is made up of 14 amino acids. Per the germline V gene, CDR1 is MNHNY and CDR2 is SVGAGI (reference sequence). The CDR3, as DNA: TGTGCCAGCAGCCCCGGACAGCGAAATTCACCCCTCCACTTT. Residues: CASSPGQRNSPLHF.

This CDR3 reads CASSLTDSGNTIYF. Written as DNA, the CDR3 is TGCGCCAGCAGCTTAACAGACTCTGGAAACACCATATATTTT. This chain connects TRBV5-1 to TRBJ1-3; no reliable D call. This CDR3 spans 14 amino acids. CDR1 and CDR2 from the germline V gene are SGHRS and YFSETQ. V shed 2 bases and J shed 0 bases, with 6 bases lying between them.

This CDR3 is CASSIAGSRNQPQHF. DNA for the CDR3: TGTGCCAGTAGTATCGCCGGAAGTCGCAATCAGCCCCAGCATTTT. The chain recombines TRBV19 with TRBJ1-5; the D is unclear. The CDR3 extends over 15 amino acids. V lost 3 bases and J lost 2, with 11 bases in between. The germline V gene has CDR1 LNHDA and CDR2 SQIVND (reference sequence).

This clone turned up a few times. V is TRBV10-2 and J is TRBJ1-1, with D uncertain. This CDR3 has 14 residues. V was shortened by 8 bases and J by 3 bases, with 16 bases between the two germline ends. CDR1 and CDR2 (germline): WSHSY, SAAADI. The DNA of the CDR3 is TGCGCCAGCCTTGGGCCGGCGGTCGACACTGAAGCTTTCTTT. Translated, it gives CASLGPAVDTEAFF.

V is TRBV25-1 and J is TRBJ2-5; unclear D gene. Germline lookup yields CDR1 MGHDK and CDR2 SYGVNS. V was clipped by 0 bases and J by 3 bases, with 8 bases between them. This CDR3 has 14 amino acids. CDR3 DNA sequence: TGTGCCAGCAGTGAATATAGGGTGGAAGAGACCCAGTACTTC. Translation gives CASSEYRVEETQYF.

This CDR3 reads CASSASGTGVTGANVLTF. In DNA form, the CDR3 reads TGCGCCAGCAGCGCCTCCGGGACAGGGGTGACTGGGGCCAACGTCCTGACTTTC. The chain links TRBV4-3 to TRBJ2-6; 10 bases are a match to TRBD1. Per germline, CDR1 LGHNA and CDR2 YSLEER. The CDR3 has 18 amino acids. Trimming took 5 bases from V and 2 from J; bases not matched to a gene: 9.

The chain has TRBV7-9 and TRBJ1-2; no definite D call. The CDR3 is made up of 14 amino acids. V lost 3 bases, J lost 1 base, and 9 bases lay in between. CDR1 SEHNR and CDR2 FQNEAQ come from the germline V gene (reference sequence). In DNA, the CDR3 is TGTGCCAGCAGCTTGAGTCTACTTAACTATGGCTACACCTTC. This gives the protein CASSLSLLNYGYTF.

The V gene is TRBV19, the J gene TRBJ1-2; weak D call: TRBD1 (6 bases). Germline V gene sequence: CDR1 LNHDA, CDR2 SQIVND (reference sequence). This CDR3 is built from 15 residues. V shed 5 bases and J shed 0 bases, with 13 bases lying between them. CDR3 in amino acids: CASSAVQGPNYGYTF. The DNA for the CDR3 is TGTGCCAGTAGTGCGGTACAGGGCCCTAACTATGGCTACACCTTC.

The chain links TRBV30 to TRBJ1-1; D remains unclear. Germline V gene lookup returns CDR1 GTSNPN and CDR2 SVGIG (reference sequence). Trimming removed 0 bases at V and 1 base at J, with 9 bases between. CDR3 size: 14 residues. The CDR3 region has the DNA TGTGCCTGGAGTGTGTGGGAGGAGAACACTGAAGCTTTCTTT. This translates into CAWSVWEENTEAFF.